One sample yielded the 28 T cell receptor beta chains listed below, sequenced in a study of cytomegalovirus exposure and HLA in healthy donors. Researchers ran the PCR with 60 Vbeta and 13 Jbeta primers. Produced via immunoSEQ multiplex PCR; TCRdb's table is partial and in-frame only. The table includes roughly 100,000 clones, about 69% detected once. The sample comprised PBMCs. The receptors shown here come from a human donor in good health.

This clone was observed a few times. In DNA form, the CDR3 reads TGTGCCAGCAGTGCCTTAGCGGGGCGCACAGATACGCAGTATTTT. It translates to CASSALAGRTDTQYF. The rearrangement joins TRBV6-4 to TRBJ2-3; 8 nucleotides agree with TRBD2. Germline-derived CDR1 and CDR2 are MRHNA and SNTAGT. CDR3 size: 15 residues. With 4 bases clipped from V and 1 base from J, the junction kept 4 bases outside the gene matches.

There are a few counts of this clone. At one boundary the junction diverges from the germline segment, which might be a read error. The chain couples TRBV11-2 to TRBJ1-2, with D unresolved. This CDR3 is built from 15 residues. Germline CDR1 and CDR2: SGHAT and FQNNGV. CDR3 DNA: TGTGCCAGCAGCTTATTTGGAGGTTCCCCCTATCGAGGAGACTTC. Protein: CASSLFGGSPYRGDF.

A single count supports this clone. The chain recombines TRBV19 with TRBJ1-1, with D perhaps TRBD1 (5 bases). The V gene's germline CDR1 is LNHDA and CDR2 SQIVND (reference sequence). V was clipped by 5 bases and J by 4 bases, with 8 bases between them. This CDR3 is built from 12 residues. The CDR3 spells CASSHRFTEAFF. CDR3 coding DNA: TGTGCCAGTAGTCACAGGTTCACTGAAGCTTTCTTT. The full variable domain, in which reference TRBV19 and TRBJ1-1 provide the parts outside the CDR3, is DGGITQSPKYLFRKEGQNVTLSCEQNLNHDAMYWYRQDPGQGLRLIYYSQIVNDFQKGDIAEGYSVSREKKESFPLTVTSAQKNPTAFYLCASSHRFTEAFFGQGTRLTVV.

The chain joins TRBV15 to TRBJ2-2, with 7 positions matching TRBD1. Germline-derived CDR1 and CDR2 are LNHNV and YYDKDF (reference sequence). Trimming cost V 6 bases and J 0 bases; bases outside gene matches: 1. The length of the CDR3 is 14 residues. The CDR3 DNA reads TGTGCCACCAGAGGGACAGCGAACACCGGGGAGCTGTTTTTT. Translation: CATRGTANTGELFF.

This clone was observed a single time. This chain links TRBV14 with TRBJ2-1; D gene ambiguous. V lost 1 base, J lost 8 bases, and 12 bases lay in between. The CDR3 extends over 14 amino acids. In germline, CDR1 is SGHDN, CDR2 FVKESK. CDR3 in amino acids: CASSQAGLWDEQFF. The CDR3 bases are TGTGCCAGCAGCCAAGCAGGTCTTTGGGATGAGCAGTTCTTC.

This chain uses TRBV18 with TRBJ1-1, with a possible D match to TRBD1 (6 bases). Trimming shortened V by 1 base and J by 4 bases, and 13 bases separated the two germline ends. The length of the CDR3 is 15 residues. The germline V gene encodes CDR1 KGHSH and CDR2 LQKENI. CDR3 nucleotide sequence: TGTGCCAGCTCACCACGGAGGGGGAGGGGCACTGAAGCTTTCTTT. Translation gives CASSPRRGRGTEAFF.

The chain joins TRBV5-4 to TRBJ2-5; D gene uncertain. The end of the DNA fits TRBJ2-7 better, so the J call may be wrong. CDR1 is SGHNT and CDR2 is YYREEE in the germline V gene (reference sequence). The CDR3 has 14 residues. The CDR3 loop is CASSFGGPSYEQYF. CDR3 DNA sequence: TGTGCCAGCAGCTTCGGTGGGCCTTCCTACGAGCAGTACTTC.

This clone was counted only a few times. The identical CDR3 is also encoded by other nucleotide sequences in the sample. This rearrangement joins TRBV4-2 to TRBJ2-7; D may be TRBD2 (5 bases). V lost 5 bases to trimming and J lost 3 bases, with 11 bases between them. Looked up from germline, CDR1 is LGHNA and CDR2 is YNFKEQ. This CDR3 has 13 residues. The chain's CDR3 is CASSRDRGYEQYF. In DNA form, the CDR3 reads TGTGCCAGCAGCAGAGATCGGGGCTACGAGCAGTACTTC.

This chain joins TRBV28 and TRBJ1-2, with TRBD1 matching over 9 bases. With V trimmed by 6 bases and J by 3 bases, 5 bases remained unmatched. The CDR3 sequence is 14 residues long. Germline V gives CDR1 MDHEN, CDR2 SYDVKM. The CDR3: CASSRDRAHYGYTF. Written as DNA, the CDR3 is TGTGCCAGCAGCCGGGACAGGGCCCACTATGGCTACACCTTC.

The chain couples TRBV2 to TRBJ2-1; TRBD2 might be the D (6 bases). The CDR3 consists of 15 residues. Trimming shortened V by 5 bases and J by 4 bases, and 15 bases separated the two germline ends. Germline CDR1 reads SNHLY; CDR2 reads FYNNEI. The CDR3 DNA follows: TGTGCCAGCAGTTCCTTACTTGGGGGGTACAATGAGCAGTTCTTC. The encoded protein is CASSSLLGGYNEQFF.

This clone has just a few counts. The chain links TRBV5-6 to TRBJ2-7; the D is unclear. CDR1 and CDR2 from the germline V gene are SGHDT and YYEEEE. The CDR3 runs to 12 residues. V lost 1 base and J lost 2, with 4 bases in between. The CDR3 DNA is TGTGCCAGCAGCTTGCGGGCCTACGAGCAGTACTTC. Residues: CASSLRAYEQYF.

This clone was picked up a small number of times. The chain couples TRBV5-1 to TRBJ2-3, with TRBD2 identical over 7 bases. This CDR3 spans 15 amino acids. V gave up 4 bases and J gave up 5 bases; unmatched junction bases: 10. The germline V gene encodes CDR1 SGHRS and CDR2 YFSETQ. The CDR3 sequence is CASSPRGGVGDTQYF. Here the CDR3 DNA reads TGCGCCAGCAGCCCCCGGGGAGGGGTGGGAGATACGCAGTATTTT.

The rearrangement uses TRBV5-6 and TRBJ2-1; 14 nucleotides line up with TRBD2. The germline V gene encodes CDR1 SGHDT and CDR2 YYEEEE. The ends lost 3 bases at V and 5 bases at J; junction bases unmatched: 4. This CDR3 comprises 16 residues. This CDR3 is CASSWTSGRINNEQFF. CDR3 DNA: TGTGCCAGCAGCTGGACTAGCGGGAGGATCAACAATGAGCAGTTCTTC.

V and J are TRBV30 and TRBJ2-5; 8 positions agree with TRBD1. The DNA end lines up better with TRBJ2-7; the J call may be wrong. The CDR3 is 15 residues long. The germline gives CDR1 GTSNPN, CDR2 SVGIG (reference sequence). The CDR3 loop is CAWSDRTGKVYEQYF. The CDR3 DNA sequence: TGTGCCTGGAGTGACCGGACAGGGAAGGTCTACGAGCAGTACTTC.

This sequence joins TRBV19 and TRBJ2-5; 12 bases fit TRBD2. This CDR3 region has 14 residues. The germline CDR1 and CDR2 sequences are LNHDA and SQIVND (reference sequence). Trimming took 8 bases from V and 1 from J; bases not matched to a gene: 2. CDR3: CASASGRGQETQYF. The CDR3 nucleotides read TGTGCCAGTGCTAGCGGGAGGGGCCAAGAGACCCAGTACTTC.

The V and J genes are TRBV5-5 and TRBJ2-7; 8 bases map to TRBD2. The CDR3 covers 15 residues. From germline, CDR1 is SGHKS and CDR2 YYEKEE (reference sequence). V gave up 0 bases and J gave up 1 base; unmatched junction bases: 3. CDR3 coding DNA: TGTGCCAGCAGCTTGGGCAGCGGGAGTTCCTACGAGCAGTACTTC. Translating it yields CASSLGSGSSYEQYF.

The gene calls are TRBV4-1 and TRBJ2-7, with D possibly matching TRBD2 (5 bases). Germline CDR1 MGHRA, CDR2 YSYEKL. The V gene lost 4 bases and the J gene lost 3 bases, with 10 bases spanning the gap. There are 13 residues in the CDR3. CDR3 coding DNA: TGCGCCAGCAGCCTGTCCGGGGACTACGAGCAGTACTTC. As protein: CASSLSGDYEQYF.

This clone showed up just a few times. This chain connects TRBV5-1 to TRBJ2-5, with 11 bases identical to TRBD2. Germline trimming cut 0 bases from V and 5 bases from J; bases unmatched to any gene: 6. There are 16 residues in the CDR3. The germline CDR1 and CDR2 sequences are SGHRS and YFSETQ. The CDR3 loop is CASSLGLAGSFETQYF. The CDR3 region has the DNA TGCGCCAGCAGCTTGGGACTAGCGGGATCATTCGAGACCCAGTACTTC.

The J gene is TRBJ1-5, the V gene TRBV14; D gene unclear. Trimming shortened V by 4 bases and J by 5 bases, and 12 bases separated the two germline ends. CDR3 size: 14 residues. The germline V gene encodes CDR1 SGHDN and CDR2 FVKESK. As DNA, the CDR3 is TGTGCCAGCAGCCGTATAGGAGTTGATCAGCCCCAGCATTTT. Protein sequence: CASSRIGVDQPQHF.

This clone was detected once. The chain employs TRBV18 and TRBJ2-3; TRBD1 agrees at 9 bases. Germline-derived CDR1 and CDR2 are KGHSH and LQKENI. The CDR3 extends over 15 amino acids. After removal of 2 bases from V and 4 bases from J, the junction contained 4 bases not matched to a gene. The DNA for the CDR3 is TGTGCCAGCTCACCAGGGACAGGGCGGGCAGATACGCAGTATTTT. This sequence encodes CASSPGTGRADTQYF.

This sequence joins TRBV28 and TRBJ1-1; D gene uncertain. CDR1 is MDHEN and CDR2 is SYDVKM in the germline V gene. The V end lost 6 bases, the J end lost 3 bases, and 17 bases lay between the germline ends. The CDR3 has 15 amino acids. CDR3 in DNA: TGTGCCAGCAGCCATGGTACACTGAGGGACACTGAAGCTTTCTTT. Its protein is CASSHGTLRDTEAFF.

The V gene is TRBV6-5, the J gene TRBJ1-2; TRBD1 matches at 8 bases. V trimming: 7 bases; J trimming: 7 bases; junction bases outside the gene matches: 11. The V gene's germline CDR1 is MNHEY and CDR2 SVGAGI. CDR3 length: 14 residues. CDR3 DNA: TGTGCCAGCACCCCAGGGACAGGCAGCGGTGGCTACACCTTC. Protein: CASTPGTGSGGYTF.

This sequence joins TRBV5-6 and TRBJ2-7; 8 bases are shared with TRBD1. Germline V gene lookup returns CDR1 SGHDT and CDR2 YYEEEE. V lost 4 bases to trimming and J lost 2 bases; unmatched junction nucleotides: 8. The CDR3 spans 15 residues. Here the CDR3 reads CASSLRQGWAYEQYF. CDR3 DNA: TGTGCCAGCAGCCTTAGACAGGGGTGGGCCTACGAGCAGTACTTC.

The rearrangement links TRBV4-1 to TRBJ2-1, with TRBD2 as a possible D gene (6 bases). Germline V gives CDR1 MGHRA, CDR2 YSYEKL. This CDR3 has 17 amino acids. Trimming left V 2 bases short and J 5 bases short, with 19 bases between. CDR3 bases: TGCGCCAGCAGCCAACAGGACTATCTAGACGGAAACAATGAGCAGTTCTTC. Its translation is CASSQQDYLDGNNEQFF.

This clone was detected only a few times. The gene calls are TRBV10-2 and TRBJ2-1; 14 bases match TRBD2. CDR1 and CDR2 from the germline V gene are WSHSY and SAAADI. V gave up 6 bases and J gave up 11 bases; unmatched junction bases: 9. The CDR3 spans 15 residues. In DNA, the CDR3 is TGCGCCAGCAGACCCGGGACTAGCGGGAGCCCCAAGCAGTTCTTC. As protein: CASRPGTSGSPKQFF.

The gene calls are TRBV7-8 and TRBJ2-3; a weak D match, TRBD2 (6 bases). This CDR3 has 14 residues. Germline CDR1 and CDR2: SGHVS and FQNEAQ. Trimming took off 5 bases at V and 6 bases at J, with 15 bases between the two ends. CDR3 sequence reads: CASSPRRASDTQYF. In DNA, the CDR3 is TGTGCCAGCAGCCCCCGGAGGGCTTCGGATACGCAGTATTTT.

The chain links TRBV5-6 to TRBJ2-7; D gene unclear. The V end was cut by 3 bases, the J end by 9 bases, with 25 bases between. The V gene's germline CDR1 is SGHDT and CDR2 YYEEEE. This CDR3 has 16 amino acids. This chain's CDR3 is CASSSTGRSRTSRQYF. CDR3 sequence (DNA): TGTGCCAGCAGCTCAACTGGCCGGAGCCGTACGAGCCGGCAGTACTTC.

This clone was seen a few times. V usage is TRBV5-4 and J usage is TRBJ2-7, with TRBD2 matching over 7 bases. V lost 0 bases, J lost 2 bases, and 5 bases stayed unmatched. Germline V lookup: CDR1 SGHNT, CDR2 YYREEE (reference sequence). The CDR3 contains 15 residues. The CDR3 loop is CASSLAIGRAYEQYF. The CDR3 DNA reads TGTGCCAGCAGCTTGGCCATTGGGAGGGCCTACGAGCAGTACTTC.